The 3 T cell receptor beta chains reported below all come from one sample, sequenced in a study of T cell responses to AZD1222 COVID-19 vaccine. TCRdb keeps only in-frame clones here, not all; method: immunoSEQ multiplex PCR. The table includes under 200,000 clones, approximately 92% detected once. The source was peripheral blood, collected on day 0 of AZD1222 vaccination. These receptors all stem from an adult in good health.

The chain employs TRBV27 and TRBJ1-2, with TRBD1 as a possible D gene (5 bases). The CDR3 consists of 16 residues. CDR1 MNHEY and CDR2 SMNVEV come from the germline V gene (reference sequence). Between the trimmed V and J ends, which lost 3 bases and 1 base, there was a span of 15 bases. CDR3 in amino acids: CASSLTGTGSNYGYTF. The CDR3 DNA reads TGTGCCAGCAGTTTGACCGGGACCGGCAGTAACTATGGCTACACCTTC.

This sequence joins TRBV14 and TRBJ1-1; no reliable D call. V lost 4 bases and J lost 0, with 3 bases in between. This CDR3 has 12 residues. Germline assignment: CDR1 SGHDN and CDR2 FVKESK. The CDR3: CASSLLNTEAFF. CDR3 bases: TGTGCCAGCAGCCTCCTGAACACTGAAGCTTTCTTT. The full variable domain, in which reference TRBV14 and TRBJ1-1 provide the parts outside the CDR3, is EAGVTQFPSHSVIEKGQTVTLRCDPISGHDNLYWYRRVMGKEIKFLLHFVKESKQDESGMPNNRFLAERTGGTYSTLKVQPAELEDSGVYFCASSLLNTEAFFGQGTRLTVV.

V is TRBV30 and J is TRBJ1-4, with D maybe TRBD1 (5 bases). The germline V gene encodes CDR1 GTSNPN and CDR2 SVGIG (reference sequence). The CDR3 contains 15 residues. V shed 7 bases and J shed 7 bases, with 22 bases lying between them. CDR3 nucleotides: TGTGCCTTGGGGGGTGGGACCGGAGGTGGTGAAAAACTGTTTTTT. This translates into CALGGGTGGGEKLFF.